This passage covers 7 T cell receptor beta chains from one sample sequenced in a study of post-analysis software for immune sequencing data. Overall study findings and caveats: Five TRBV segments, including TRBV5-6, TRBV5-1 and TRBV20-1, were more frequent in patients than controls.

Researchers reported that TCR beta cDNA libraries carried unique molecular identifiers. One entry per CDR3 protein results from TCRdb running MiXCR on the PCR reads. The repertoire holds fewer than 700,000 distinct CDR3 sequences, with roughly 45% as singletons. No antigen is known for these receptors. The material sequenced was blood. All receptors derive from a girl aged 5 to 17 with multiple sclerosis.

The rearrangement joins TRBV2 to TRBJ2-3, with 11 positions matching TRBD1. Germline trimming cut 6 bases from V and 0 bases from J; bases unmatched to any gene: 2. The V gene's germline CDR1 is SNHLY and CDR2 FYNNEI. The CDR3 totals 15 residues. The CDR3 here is CASRGTGGSTDTQYF. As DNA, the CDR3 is TGTGCCAGCAGAGGGACAGGGGGTAGCACAGATACGCAGTATTTT. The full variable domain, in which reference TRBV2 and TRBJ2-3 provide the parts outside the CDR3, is EPEVTQTPSHQVTQMGQEVILRCVPISNHLYFYWYRQILGQKVEFLVSFYNNEISEKSEIFDDQFSVERPDGSNFTLKIRSTKLEDSAMYFCASRGTGGSTDTQYFGPGTRLTVL.

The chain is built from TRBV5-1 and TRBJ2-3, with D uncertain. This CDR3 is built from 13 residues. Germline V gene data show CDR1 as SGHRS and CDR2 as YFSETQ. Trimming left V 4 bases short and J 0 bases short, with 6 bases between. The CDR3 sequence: CASSTASTDTQYF. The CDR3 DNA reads TGCGCCAGCAGCACCGCTAGCACAGATACGCAGTATTTT.

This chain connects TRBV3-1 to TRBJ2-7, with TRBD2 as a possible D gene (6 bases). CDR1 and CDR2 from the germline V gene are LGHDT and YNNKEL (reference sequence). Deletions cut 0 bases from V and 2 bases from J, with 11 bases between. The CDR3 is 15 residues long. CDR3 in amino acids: CASSQEPGVAYEQYF. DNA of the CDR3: TGTGCCAGCAGCCAAGAACCGGGGGTCGCCTACGAGCAGTACTTC.

CDR3 in DNA: TGTGCCAGCAATTTAGAGGGCAGCTCGGCTGAAGCTTTCTTT. Translation: CASNLEGSSAEAFF. The chain links TRBV7-8 to TRBJ1-1; D gene uncertain. Germline CDR1 reads SGHVS; CDR2 reads FQNEAQ. With 7 bases removed from V and 6 bases from J, the gap between germline ends came to 18 bases. The CDR3 is 14 amino acids.

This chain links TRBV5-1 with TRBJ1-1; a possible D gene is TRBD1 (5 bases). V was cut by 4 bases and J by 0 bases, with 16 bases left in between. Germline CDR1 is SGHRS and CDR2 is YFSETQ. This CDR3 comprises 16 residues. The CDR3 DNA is TGCGCCAGCAGCCCCGTTACAGGAATGGTGAACACTGAAGCTTTCTTT. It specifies CASSPVTGMVNTEAFF.

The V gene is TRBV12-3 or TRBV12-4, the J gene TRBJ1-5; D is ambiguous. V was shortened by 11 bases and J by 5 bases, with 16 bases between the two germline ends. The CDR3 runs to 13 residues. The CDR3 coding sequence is TGTGCCTCCGGAGGCGGGGTCCATCAGCCCCAGCATTTT. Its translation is CASGGGVHQPQHF.

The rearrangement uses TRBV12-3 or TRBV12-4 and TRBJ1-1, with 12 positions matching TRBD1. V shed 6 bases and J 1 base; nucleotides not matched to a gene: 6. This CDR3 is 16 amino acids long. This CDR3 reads CASRSGTGGWNTEAFF. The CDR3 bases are TGTGCCAGCAGGAGCGGGACAGGGGGCTGGAACACTGAAGCTTTCTTT.